The 11 T cell receptor beta chains presented below share a single source sample, sequenced in a study of T cells in Graves' hyperthyroidism and ophthalmopathy. Amplified TCR beta CDR3 regions derived from RNA transcripts. RT-PCR in the first round (using the HTBI primer set) targeted the TCR CDR3. TCRdb re-called the multiplex PCR reads through MiXCR, storing one row per CDR3 protein. The sample records a few hundred thousand distinct CDR3 sequences, 14% to 15% being singletons. The sequenced sample consisted of blood. The receptors were gathered from a woman in her forties with Graves' hyperthyroidism that later progressed to Graves' ophthalmopathy.

This clonotype has a handful of counts. V gene TRBV29-1 combines with J gene TRBJ2-3; 8 nucleotides align to TRBD2. The J segment lost 3 bases and the V segment lost 6 bases, leaving 14 bases of the junction unmatched. This CDR3 comprises 16 residues. Looked up from germline, CDR1 is SQVTM and CDR2 is ANQGSEA. DNA for the CDR3: TGCAGCGTCCAAAGTTCAGGGACTAGTTCGACAGATACGCAGTATTTT. Translation gives CSVQSSGTSSTDTQYF.

The gene calls are TRBV7-6 and TRBJ2-3; D ambiguous. Looked up from germline, CDR1 is SGHVS and CDR2 is FNYEAQ. V lost 5 bases, J lost 0 bases, and 9 bases lay in between. The CDR3 is made up of 14 amino acids. CDR3 nucleotide sequence: TGTGCCAGCAGCCCGCAACGTAGCACAGATACGCAGTATTTT. Its protein is CASSPQRSTDTQYF.

This clonotype was counted many times. The chain employs TRBV4-1 and TRBJ2-5; 9 bases are a match to TRBD1. This CDR3 contains 17 residues. The trim removed 1 base at V and 2 bases at J, leaving 8 bases unmatched. Germline CDR1 reads MGHRA; CDR2 reads YSYEKL. CDR3 loop: CASSQGPDRGPQETQYF. The CDR3 nucleotides are TGCGCCAGCAGCCAAGGGCCGGACAGGGGTCCGCAAGAGACCCAGTACTTC.

The rearrangement uses TRBV19 and TRBJ1-1; D is perhaps TRBD1 (5 bases). This CDR3 contains 14 residues. The germline V and J ends were trimmed by 10 bases and 1 base, with 16 bases remaining between them. The germline gives CDR1 LNHDA, CDR2 SQIVND (reference sequence). The CDR3, as DNA: TGTGCCATAAGGGGCGACCGGAGGAACACTGAAGCTTTCTTT. This sequence encodes CAIRGDRRNTEAFF.

This clonotype appeared many times. The rearrangement joins TRBV6-5 to TRBJ2-2, with D tentatively TRBD2 (5 bases). This CDR3 is 18 amino acids long. V lost 2 bases, J lost 3 bases, and 19 bases lay in between. Germline CDR1 and CDR2: MNHEY and SVGAGI. CDR3: CASSYTPGHGRDTGELFF. The CDR3 nucleotides are TGTGCCAGCAGTTACACGCCAGGCCACGGGCGGGACACCGGGGAGCTGTTTTTT.

V and J are TRBV30 and TRBJ1-5, with 7 nucleotides matching TRBD1. J was trimmed by 6 bases and V by 2 bases; bases with no gene match: 4. Germline CDR1 GTSNPN, CDR2 SVGIG (reference sequence). The CDR3 loop spans 13 amino acids. As DNA, the CDR3 is TGTGCCTGGAGTACACAGGGGAGTCAGCCCCAGCATTTT. Translated, it gives CAWSTQGSQPQHF.

This clonotype was observed many times. The rearrangement links TRBV7-2 to TRBJ1-4; D may be TRBD1 (6 bases). Trimming removed 1 base at V and 7 bases at J, with 22 bases between. The CDR3 spans 18 residues. Per the germline V gene, CDR1 is SGHTA and CDR2 is FQGNSA. CDR3 amino acids: CASSLDAKPGQRGEKLFF. The CDR3 coding sequence is TGTGCCAGCAGCTTAGACGCTAAACCGGGACAAAGGGGTGAAAAACTGTTTTTT.

This clonotype has only a few counts. The chain joins TRBV10-3 to TRBJ1-2, with a weak D call TRBD1 (6 bases). The CDR3 extends over 17 amino acids. Germline V CDR1 and CDR2: ENHRY, SYGVKD. Deletions cut 2 bases from V and 1 base from J, with 17 bases between. The CDR3 region has the DNA TGTGCCATCAGTGAGGATTCAAGGACAGCGATTAACTATGGCTACACCTTC. It specifies CAISEDSRTAINYGYTF.

Many counts were recorded for this clonotype. The rearrangement uses TRBV7-8 and TRBJ2-7; 9 nucleotides match TRBD1. The CDR3 has 17 residues. V gave up 5 bases and J gave up 6 bases; unmatched junction bases: 17. Looked up from germline, CDR1 is SGHVS and CDR2 is FQNEAQ. The CDR3 nucleotides are TGTGCCAGCAGCAGACGAGAACAGGGGGCTGCCCTGGGCGAGCAGTACTTC. It yields the protein CASSRREQGAALGEQYF.

In this sample, this clonotype turned up many times. The chain couples TRBV12-5 to TRBJ2-1, with 11 positions matching TRBD2. The CDR3 length is 13 residues. J was trimmed by 15 bases and V by 4 bases; bases with no gene match: 8. Germline V gives CDR1 LGHNT, CDR2 FRNRAP. CDR3 DNA sequence: TGTGCTAGTGGTTCAATAGCGGGAGGGCCTCCGTTCTTC. Translated, it gives CASGSIAGGPPFF.

This clonotype was observed many times. V gene TRBV20-1 combines with J gene TRBJ2-4; D ambiguous. The ends were cut back, 2 bases at V and 0 bases at J, with 8 bases in the middle. Looked up from germline, CDR1 is DFQATT and CDR2 is SNEGSKA (reference sequence). The CDR3 covers 14 residues. CDR3 amino acids: CSARPGLAKNIQYF. CDR3 coding DNA: TGCAGTGCTAGACCTGGGCTAGCCAAAAACATTCAGTACTTC.